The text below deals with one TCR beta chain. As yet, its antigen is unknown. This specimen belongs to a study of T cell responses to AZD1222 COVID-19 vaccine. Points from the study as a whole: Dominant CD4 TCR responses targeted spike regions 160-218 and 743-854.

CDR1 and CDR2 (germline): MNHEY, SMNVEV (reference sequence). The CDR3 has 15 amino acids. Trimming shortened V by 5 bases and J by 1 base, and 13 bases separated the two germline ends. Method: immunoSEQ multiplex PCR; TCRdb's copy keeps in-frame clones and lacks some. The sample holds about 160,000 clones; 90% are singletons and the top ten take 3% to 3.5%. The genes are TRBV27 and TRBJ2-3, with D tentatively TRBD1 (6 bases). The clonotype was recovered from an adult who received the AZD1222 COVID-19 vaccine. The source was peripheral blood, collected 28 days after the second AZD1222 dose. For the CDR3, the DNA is TGTGCCAGCAGTCCCAGGGGACGGGGCACAGATACGCAGTATTTT. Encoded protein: CASSPRGRGTDTQYF.